Below, 10 T cell receptor beta chains from the same sample are listed, as sequenced in a study of T cell changes during pregnancy in multiple sclerosis. Data came from immunoSEQ multiplex PCR; TCRdb stores just in-frame clones and leaves some out. This table holds about 110,000 clones, under 95% found once. The sequenced sample was peripheral blood, obtained after pregnancy. The receptor source for this set is a female donor with multiple sclerosis, enrolled in a pregnancy study.

Turning to this clone: A much larger clone differs by one base, so this may be a read error. The CDR3 loop reads CASSPTSGRADEQFF. In DNA, the CDR3 is TGTGCCAGCAGTCCCACTAGCGGGAGGGCCGATGAGCAGTTCTTC. V gene TRBV7-9 combines with J gene TRBJ2-1, with 13 bases lining up with TRBD2. The CDR3 runs 15 residues. Germline V gives CDR1 SEHNR, CDR2 FQNEAQ (reference sequence). After removal of 6 bases from V and 8 bases from J, the junction contained 7 bases not matched to a gene.

V usage is TRBV11-2 and J usage is TRBJ2-1; D may be TRBD2 (6 bases). The CDR3 loop spans 15 amino acids. Germline CDR1 and CDR2: SGHAT and FQNNGV. With 2 bases removed from V and 4 bases from J, the gap between germline ends came to 12 bases. The CDR3 is CASSLLRGIYNEQFF. CDR3 coding DNA: TGTGCCAGCAGCTTACTACGGGGGATTTACAATGAGCAGTTCTTC.

The chain is built from TRBV6-5 and TRBJ2-3; D gene unclear. The CDR3 has 15 residues. The V gene's germline CDR1 is MNHEY and CDR2 SVGAGI. V was shortened by 3 bases and J by 2 bases, with 12 bases between the two germline ends. The CDR3 here is CASSYGGQITDTQYF. The CDR3 DNA follows: TGTGCCAGCAGTTATGGTGGGCAGATCACAGATACGCAGTATTTT.

This clone has just one count. V is TRBV5-4 and J is TRBJ2-4; a weak D match, TRBD1 (5 bases). The CDR3 covers 15 residues. CDR1 and CDR2 (germline): SGHNT, YYREEE (reference sequence). The V end was cut by 4 bases, the J end by 0 bases, with 11 bases between. The CDR3: CASSATALAKNIQYF. CDR3 nucleotides: TGTGCCAGCAGCGCGACAGCCCTAGCCAAAAACATTCAGTACTTC. Full variable domain (missing parts from reference TRBV5-4 and TRBJ2-4): ETGVTQSPTHLIKTRGQQVTLRCSSQSGHNTVSWYQQALGQGPQFIFQYYREEENGRGNFPPRFSGLQFPNYSSELNVNALELDDSALYLCASSATALAKNIQYFGAGTRLSVL.

The V call is TRBV5-4, the J call TRBJ1-5, with D unresolved. Trimming removed 0 bases from V and 4 bases from J, with 8 bases in between. CDR1 is SGHNT, CDR2 YYREEE, per germline (reference sequence). This CDR3 is 14 amino acids long. CDR3 protein: CASSLGGGNQPQHF. The CDR3 DNA reads as TGTGCCAGCAGCTTGGGGGGAGGTAATCAGCCCCAGCATTTT.

The chain uses TRBV10-3 and TRBJ1-4; weak D call: TRBD1 (6 bases). CDR1 is ENHRY, CDR2 SYGVKD, per germline. The CDR3 consists of 14 residues. Trimming stripped 1 base from V and 6 bases from J, with 9 bases between. CDR3 protein: CAISELGGDEKLFF. CDR3 in DNA: TGTGCCATCAGTGAGTTAGGGGGAGATGAAAAACTGTTTTTT.

The chain uses TRBV7-2 and TRBJ2-5; 8 bases line up with TRBD1. The trim removed 5 bases at V and 13 bases at J, leaving 9 bases unmatched. CDR3 length equals 12 residues. CDR1 is SGHTA, CDR2 FQGNSA, per germline. Here the CDR3 DNA reads TGTGCCAGCAGCCTCCAGGACAGGGTTACGTACTTC. Translating it yields CASSLQDRVTYF.

The rearrangement links TRBV7-2 to TRBJ1-1, with D perhaps matching TRBD1 (6 bases). In germline, CDR1 is SGHTA, CDR2 FQGNSA. The V gene lost 1 base and the J gene lost 11 bases, with 14 bases spanning the gap. The length of the CDR3 is 13 residues. CDR3 nucleotides: TGTGCCAGCAGCTTAGTAACGGGACAAGAGGCTTTCTTT. Protein: CASSLVTGQEAFF.

The genes are TRBV6-1 and TRBJ1-1; a possible D gene is TRBD1 (6 bases). CDR1 is MNHNS, CDR2 SASEGT, per germline. Trimming shortened V by 6 bases and J by 5 bases, and 16 bases separated the two germline ends. CDR3 length equals 14 residues. The CDR3 is CASRFLHRVTEAFF. DNA for the CDR3: TGTGCCAGCAGATTTCTCCACAGGGTGACTGAAGCTTTCTTT.

The chain has TRBV5-8 and TRBJ1-5, with D possibly matching TRBD1 (6 bases). V was cut by 6 bases and J by 4 bases, with 17 bases left in between. Germline assignment: CDR1 SGHTS and CDR2 YDEGEE. The CDR3 sequence is 15 residues long. CDR3 region: CASTGGQGSNQPQHF. The DNA for the CDR3 is TGTGCCAGCACCGGGGGGCAGGGGAGTAATCAGCCCCAGCATTTT.